These 8 T cell receptor beta chains were sequenced from one sample in a study of blood T cell repertoires in COVID-19. Libraries were prepared by immunoSEQ multiplex PCR; TCRdb keeps only in-frame clonotypes and omits some of them. The sample carries more than 95,000 clones, 91% recorded once. The sample taken for sequencing was peripheral blood. These receptors were obtained from a human donor in a cohort sampled during active COVID-19.

V usage is TRBV28 and J usage is TRBJ2-7; no firm D call. Germline V gene sequence: CDR1 MDHEN, CDR2 SYDVKM. Trimming left V 6 bases short and J 2 bases short, with 11 bases between. The CDR3 is 13 residues long. The CDR3 DNA reads as TGTGCCAGCAGACTCCCTTCGGCCTACGAGCAGTACTTC. It translates to CASRLPSAYEQYF.

This chain uses TRBV2 with TRBJ2-3; TRBD2 matches at 10 bases. The CDR3 extends over 18 amino acids. Germline CDR1 reads SNHLY; CDR2 reads FYNNEI. V was clipped by 2 bases and J by 0 bases; unmatched bases: 8. CDR3 in DNA: TGTGCCAGCAGTGAATGGACTAGCGGAGGGGCTAGCACAGATACGCAGTATTTT. This codes for CASSEWTSGGASTDTQYF. Variable domain in full (rest from reference TRBV2 and TRBJ2-3): EPEVTQTPSHQVTQMGQEVILRCVPISNHLYFYWYRQILGQKVEFLVSFYNNEISEKSEIFDDQFSVERPDGSNFTLKIRSTKLEDSAMYFCASSEWTSGGASTDTQYFGPGTRLTVL.

In its sample, this clone was seen once. V usage is TRBV18 and J usage is TRBJ1-2, with a possible D match to TRBD1 (5 bases). The CDR3 runs 14 residues. Trimming pared 2 bases from V and 7 bases from J, leaving 14 bases between. Germline loops: CDR1 KGHSH, CDR2 LQKENI. Here the CDR3 DNA reads TGTGCCAGCTCACCAGGCACAGGAACTATTGGCTACACCTTC. It encodes CASSPGTGTIGYTF.

V gene TRBV18 combines with J gene TRBJ2-3; the match to TRBD2 covers 12 bases. V trimming: 6 bases; J trimming: 4 bases; junction bases outside the gene matches: 8. Germline V CDR1 and CDR2: KGHSH, LQKENI. The length of the CDR3 is 16 residues. CDR3 sequence (DNA): TGTGCCAGCTCCCCGGCGGGACTAGCGGGCCCAGATACGCAGTATTTT. Amino acids: CASSPAGLAGPDTQYF.

The chain couples TRBV5-4 to TRBJ1-6; D unresolved. The CDR3 is 15 residues long. V was pared by 2 bases and J by 3 bases, with 9 bases between. In germline, CDR1 is SGHNT, CDR2 YYREEE (reference sequence). The CDR3, as DNA: TGTGCCAGCAGCTTAAGGAGCTTCTATAATTCACCCCTCCACTTT. Translating it yields CASSLRSFYNSPLHF.

This chain links TRBV7-8 with TRBJ1-6, with TRBD1 as a possible D gene (6 bases). The CDR3 has 17 residues. V lost 2 bases and J lost 0, with 11 bases in between. CDR1 and CDR2 (germline): SGHVS, FQNEAQ. As DNA, the CDR3 is TGTGCCAGCAGCTTATATGGGGGCAGCTCCTATAATTCACCCCTCCACTTT. Protein sequence: CASSLYGGSSYNSPLHF.

The gene calls are TRBV6-2 or TRBV6-3 and TRBJ1-5, with no clear D. Deletions cut 1 base from V and 3 bases from J, with 13 bases between. This CDR3 contains 16 residues. Germline loops: CDR1 MNHEY, CDR2 SVGEGT. CDR3 nucleotide sequence: TGTGCCAGCAGTTACTTGTACCGGGTCACCAATCAGCCCCAGCATTTT. The encoded protein is CASSYLYRVTNQPQHF.

This clone is a singleton in its sample. The V call is TRBV25-1, the J call TRBJ1-1, with D uncertain. CDR1 and CDR2 from the germline V gene are MGHDK and SYGVNS. The CDR3 is 14 residues long. Trimming stripped 3 bases from V and 1 base from J, with 9 bases between. CDR3 region: CASSDAGKNTEAFF. As DNA, the CDR3 is TGTGCCAGCAGTGACGCAGGAAAGAACACTGAAGCTTTCTTT.